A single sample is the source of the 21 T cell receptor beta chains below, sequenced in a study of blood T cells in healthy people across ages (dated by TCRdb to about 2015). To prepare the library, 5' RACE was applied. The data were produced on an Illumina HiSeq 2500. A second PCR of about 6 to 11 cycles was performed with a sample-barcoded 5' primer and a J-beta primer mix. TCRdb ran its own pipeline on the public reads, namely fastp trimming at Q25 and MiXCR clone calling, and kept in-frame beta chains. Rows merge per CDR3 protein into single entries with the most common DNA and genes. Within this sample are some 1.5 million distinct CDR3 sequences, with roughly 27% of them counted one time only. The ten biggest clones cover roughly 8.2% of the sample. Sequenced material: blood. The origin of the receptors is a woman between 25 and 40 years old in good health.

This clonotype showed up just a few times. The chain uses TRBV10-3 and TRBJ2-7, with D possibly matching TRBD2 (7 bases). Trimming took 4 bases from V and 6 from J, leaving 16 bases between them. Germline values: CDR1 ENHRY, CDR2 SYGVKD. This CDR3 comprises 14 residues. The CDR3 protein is CAISASGGRVEQYF. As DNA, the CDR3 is TGTGCCATCAGTGCCTCGGGGGGCCGAGTCGAGCAGTACTTC.

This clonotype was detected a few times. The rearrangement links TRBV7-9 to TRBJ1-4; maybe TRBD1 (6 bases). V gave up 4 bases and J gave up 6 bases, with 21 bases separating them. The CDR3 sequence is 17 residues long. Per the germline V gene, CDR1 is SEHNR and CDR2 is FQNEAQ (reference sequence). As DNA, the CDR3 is TGTGCCAGCAGCTCTTATGGGAAGGGGGGATCGGATGAAAAACTGTTTTTT. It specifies CASSSYGKGGSDEKLFF.

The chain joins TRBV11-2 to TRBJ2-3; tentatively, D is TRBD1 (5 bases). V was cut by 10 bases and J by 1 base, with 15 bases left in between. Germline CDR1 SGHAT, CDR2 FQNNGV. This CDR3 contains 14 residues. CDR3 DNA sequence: TGTGCCACCCAGGGCACTGCGGGCACAGATACGCAGTATTTT. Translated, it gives CATQGTAGTDTQYF. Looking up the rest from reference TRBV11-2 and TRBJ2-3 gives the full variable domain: EAGVAQSPRYKIIEKRQSVAFWCNPISGHATLYWYQQILGQGPKLLIQFQNNGVVDDSQLPKDRFSAERLKGVDSTLKIQPAKLEDSAVYLCATQGTAGTDTQYFGPGTRLTVL.

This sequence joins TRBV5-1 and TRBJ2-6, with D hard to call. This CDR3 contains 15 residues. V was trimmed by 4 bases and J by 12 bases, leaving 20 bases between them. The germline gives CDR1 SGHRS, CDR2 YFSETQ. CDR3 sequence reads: CASSADGWLVVVLTF. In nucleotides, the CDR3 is TGCGCCAGCAGCGCGGACGGATGGCTCGTGGTCGTCCTGACTTTC. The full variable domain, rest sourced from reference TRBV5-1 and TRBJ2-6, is KAGVTQTPRYLIKTRGQQVTLSCSPISGHRSVSWYQQTPGQGLQFLFEYFSETQRNKGNFPGRFSGRQFSNSRSEMNVSTLELGDSALYLCASSADGWLVVVLTFGAGSRLTVL.

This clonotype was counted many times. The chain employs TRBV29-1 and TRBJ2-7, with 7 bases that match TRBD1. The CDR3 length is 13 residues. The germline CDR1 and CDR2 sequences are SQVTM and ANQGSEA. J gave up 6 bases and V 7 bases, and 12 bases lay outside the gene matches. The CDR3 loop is CSGTDRFGLEQYF. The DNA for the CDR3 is TGCAGCGGGACGGACAGGTTTGGGCTCGAGCAGTACTTC.

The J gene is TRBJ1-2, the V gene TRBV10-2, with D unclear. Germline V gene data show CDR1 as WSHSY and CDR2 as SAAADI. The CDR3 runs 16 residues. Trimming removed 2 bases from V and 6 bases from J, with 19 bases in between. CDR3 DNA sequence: TGCGCCAGCAGTGAGCTGTCAACAAGCAACCGGGATGGCTACACCTTC. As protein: CASSELSTSNRDGYTF.

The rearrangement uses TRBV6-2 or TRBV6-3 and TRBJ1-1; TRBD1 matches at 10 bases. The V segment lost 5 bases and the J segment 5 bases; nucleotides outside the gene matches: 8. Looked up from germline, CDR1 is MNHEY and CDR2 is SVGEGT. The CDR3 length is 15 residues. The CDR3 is CASSARTGGGTEAFF. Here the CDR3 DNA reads TGTGCCAGCAGTGCGCGGACAGGGGGTGGGACTGAAGCTTTCTTT.

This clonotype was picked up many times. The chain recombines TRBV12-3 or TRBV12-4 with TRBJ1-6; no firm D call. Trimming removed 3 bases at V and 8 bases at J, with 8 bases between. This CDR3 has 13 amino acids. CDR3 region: CASSFGWDSPLHF. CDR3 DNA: TGTGCCAGCAGTTTCGGTTGGGATTCACCCCTCCACTTT.

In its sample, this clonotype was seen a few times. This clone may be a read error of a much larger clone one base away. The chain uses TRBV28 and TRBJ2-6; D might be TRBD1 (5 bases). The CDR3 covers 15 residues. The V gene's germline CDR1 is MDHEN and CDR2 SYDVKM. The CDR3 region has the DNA TGTGCCAGCAGTTTACTTCCCTCTGGGGCCAACGTCCGGACTTTC. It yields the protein CASSLLPSGANVRTF.

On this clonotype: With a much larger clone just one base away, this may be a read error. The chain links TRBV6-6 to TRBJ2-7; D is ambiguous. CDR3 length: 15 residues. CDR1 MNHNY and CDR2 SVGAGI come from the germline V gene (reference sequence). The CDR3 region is CVSSSEGNPSYEQYF. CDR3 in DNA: TGTGTCAGCAGTTCGGAAGGTAACCCCAGCTACGAGCAGTACTTC.

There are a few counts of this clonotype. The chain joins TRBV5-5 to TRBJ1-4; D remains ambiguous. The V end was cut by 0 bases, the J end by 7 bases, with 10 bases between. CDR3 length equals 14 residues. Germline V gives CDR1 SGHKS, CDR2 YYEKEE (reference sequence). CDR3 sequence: CASSLVPAVEKLFF. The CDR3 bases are TGTGCCAGCAGCTTGGTTCCGGCAGTTGAAAAACTGTTTTTT.

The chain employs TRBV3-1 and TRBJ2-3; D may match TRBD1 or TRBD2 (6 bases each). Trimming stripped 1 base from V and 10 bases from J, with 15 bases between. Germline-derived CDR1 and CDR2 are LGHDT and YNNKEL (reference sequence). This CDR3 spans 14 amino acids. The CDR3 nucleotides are TGTGCCAGCAGCCAAGGGCCTCTGGGGGGCGCGCAGTATTTT. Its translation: CASSQGPLGGAQYF.

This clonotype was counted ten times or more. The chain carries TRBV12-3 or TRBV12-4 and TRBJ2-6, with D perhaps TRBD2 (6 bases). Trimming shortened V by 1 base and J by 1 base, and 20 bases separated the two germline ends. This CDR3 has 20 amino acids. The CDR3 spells CASSLDDPRREGSGANVLTF. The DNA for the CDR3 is TGTGCCAGCAGTTTAGACGATCCTCGGCGGGAAGGATCTGGGGCCAACGTCCTGACTTTC.

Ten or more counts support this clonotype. The CDR3 reads CASSLGSGTEAFF. The CDR3 DNA is TGTGCCAGCAGCTTAGGTTCCGGCACTGAAGCTTTCTTT. The chain carries TRBV7-9 and TRBJ1-1, with D hard to call. The CDR3 runs 13 residues. Germline V CDR1 and CDR2: SEHNR, FQNEAQ (reference sequence). The V end was cut by 1 base, the J end by 4 bases, with 7 bases between.

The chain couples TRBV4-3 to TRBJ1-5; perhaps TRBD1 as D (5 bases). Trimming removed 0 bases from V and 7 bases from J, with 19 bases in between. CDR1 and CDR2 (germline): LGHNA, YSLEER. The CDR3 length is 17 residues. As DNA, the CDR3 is TGCGCCAGCAGCCAAGACGATTTGGCCCGGGGGGAACAGCCCCAGCATTTT. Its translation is CASSQDDLARGEQPQHF.

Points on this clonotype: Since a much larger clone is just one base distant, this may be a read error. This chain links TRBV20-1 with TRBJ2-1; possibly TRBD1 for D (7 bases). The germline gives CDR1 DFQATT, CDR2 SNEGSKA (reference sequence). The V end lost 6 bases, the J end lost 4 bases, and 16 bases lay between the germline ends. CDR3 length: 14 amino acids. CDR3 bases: TGCAGTGCCCCGAAGACAGGGAGGTACAATGAGCAGTTCTTC. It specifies CSAPKTGRYNEQFF.

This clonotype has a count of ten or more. The CDR3: CASGPTGQGTQYF. In DNA form, the CDR3 reads TGTGCCAGCGGACCGACTGGGCAGGGCACCCAGTACTTC. The V gene is TRBV12-3 or TRBV12-4, the J gene TRBJ2-5; tentatively, D is TRBD1 (5 bases). V was pared by 8 bases and J by 8 bases, with 18 bases between. CDR3 length: 13 amino acids.

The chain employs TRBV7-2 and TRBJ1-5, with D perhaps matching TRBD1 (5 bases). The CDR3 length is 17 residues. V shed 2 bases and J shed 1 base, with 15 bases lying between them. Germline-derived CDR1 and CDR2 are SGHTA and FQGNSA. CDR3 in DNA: TGTGCCAGCAGCTTATTTATTGGAGACAGAAGCAATCAGCCCCAGCATTTT. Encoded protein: CASSLFIGDRSNQPQHF.

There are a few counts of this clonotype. For the CDR3, the DNA is TGCGCCAGCAGCGTGATAGCGGGAGAGGGGGAGCAGTACTTC. It yields the protein CASSVIAGEGEQYF. This chain connects TRBV5-1 to TRBJ2-4, with TRBD2 identical over 9 bases. Per germline, CDR1 SGHRS and CDR2 YFSETQ. This CDR3 contains 14 residues. V lost 4 bases, J lost 13 bases, and 12 bases stayed unmatched.

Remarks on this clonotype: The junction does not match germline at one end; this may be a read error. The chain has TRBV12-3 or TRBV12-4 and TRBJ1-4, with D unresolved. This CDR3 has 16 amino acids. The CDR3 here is CASSLGPPNRGEKLFF. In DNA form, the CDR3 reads TGTGCCAGCAGCTTAGGTCCGCCTAACCGAGGTGAAAAACTGTTTTTT.

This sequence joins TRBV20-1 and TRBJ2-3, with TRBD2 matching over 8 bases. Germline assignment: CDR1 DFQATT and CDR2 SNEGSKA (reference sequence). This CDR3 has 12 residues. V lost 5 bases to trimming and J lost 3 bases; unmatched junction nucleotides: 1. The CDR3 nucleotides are TGCAGTGCTTTAGCGGGAACAGATACGCAGTATTTT. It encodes CSALAGTDTQYF.